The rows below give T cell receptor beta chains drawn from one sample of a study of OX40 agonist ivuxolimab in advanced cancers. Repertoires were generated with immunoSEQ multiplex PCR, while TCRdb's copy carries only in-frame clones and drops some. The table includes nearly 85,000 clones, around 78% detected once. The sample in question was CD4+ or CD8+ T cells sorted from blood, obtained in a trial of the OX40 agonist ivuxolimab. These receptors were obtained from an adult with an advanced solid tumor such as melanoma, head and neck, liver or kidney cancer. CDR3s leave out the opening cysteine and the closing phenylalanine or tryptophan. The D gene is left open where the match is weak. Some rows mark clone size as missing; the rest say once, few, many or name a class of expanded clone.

CDR3: ASSETGGDQPQH; length: 12; D: TRBD1; V: TRBV10-2; size: NA
CDR3: ASSIPGKYEQY; length: 11; D: NA; V: TRBV19; size: NA
CDR3: ASSRGQRGNTIY; length: 12; D: NA; V: TRBV5-6; size: once
CDR3: ASSPLGSGEDIQY; length: 13; D: TRBD2; V: TRBV4-2; size: once
CDR3: ASSYSDQLSYEQY; length: 13; D: NA; V: TRBV6-5; size: NA
CDR3: ASSFSLFSRDRGGIEAF; length: 17; D: TRBD1; V: TRBV7-8; size: NA
CDR3: ASRQGAYNSPLH; length: 12; D: TRBD1; V: TRBV19; size: once
CDR3: ASRTGVEAF; length: 9; D: NA; V: TRBV25-1; size: NA
CDR3: ASSLIPSGGWETQY; length: 14; D: TRBD2; V: TRBV11-2; size: NA
CDR3: ASSSLRAGELF; length: 11; D: NA; V: TRBV6-1; size: NA
CDR3: ASSSTGGSTEAF; length: 12; D: NA; V: TRBV5-4; size: NA
CDR3: ASRMNSVMNTEAF; length: 13; D: NA; V: TRBV6-1; size: NA
CDR3: ASSQDSPSLGEQF; length: 13; D: NA; V: TRBV4-2; size: NA
CDR3: ASRPGGNTGELF; length: 12; D: TRBD2; V: TRBV7-3; size: NA
CDR3: ASSFHGENTEAF; length: 12; D: NA; V: TRBV5-1; size: NA